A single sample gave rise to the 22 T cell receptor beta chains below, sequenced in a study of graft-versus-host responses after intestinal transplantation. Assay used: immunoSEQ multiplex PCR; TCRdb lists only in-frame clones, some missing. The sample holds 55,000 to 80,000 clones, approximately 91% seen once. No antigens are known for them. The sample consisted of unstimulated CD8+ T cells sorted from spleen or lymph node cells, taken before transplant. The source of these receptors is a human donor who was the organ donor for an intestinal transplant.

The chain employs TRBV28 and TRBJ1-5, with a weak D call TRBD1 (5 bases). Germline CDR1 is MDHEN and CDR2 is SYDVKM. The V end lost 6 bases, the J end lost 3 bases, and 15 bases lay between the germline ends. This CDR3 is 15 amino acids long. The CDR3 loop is CASSLNRDYNQPQHF. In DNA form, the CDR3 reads TGTGCCAGCAGCCTTAATCGGGACTACAATCAGCCCCAGCATTTT.

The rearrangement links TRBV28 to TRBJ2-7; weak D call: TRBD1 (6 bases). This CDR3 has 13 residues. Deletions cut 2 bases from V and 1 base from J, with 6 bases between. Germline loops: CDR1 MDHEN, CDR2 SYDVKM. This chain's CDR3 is CASSLGQSYEQYF. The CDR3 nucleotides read TGTGCCAGCAGTTTAGGACAGTCCTACGAGCAGTACTTC.

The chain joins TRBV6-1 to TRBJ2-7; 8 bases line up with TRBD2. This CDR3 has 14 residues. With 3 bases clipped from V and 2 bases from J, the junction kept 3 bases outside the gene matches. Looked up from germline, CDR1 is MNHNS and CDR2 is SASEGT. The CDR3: CASSDVAGTYEQYF. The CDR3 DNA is TGTGCCAGCAGTGACGTAGCGGGAACCTACGAGCAGTACTTC.

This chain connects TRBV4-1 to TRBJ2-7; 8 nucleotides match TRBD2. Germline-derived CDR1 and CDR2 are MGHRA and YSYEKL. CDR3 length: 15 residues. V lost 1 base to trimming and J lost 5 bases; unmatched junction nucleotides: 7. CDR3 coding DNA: TGCGCCAGCAGCCAAGGCTCGGGAGGGCCAAACGAGCAGTACTTC. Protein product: CASSQGSGGPNEQYF.

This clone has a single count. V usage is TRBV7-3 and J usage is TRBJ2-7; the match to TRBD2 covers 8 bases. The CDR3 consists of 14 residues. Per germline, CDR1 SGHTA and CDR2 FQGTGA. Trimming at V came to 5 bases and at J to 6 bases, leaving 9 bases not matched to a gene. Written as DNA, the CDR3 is TGTGCCAGCAGCCCCACGGGACTAGGGGGCGAGCAGTACTTC. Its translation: CASSPTGLGGEQYF.

In nucleotides, the CDR3 is TGTGCCATCAGTAGGCGGAGGGGGCGGGATACGCAGTATTTT. Protein product: CAISRRRGRDTQYF. J is TRBJ2-3 and V is TRBV10-3, with a tentative D call TRBD1 (7 bases). Trimming took 5 bases from V and 6 from J, leaving 15 bases between them. Germline loops: CDR1 ENHRY, CDR2 SYGVKD. This CDR3 has 14 residues.

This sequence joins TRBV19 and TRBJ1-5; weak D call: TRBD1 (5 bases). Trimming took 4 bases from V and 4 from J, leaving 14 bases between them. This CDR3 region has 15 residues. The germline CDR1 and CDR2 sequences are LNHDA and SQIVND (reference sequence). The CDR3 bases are TGTGCCAGTAGTACCCAAGGCGGGGGAAATCAGCCCCAGCATTTT. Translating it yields CASSTQGGGNQPQHF.

The CDR3 spells CASSRRGRGPYEQYF. In nucleotides, the CDR3 is TGTGCCAGCAGCCGGCGCGGCAGGGGGCCGTACGAGCAGTACTTC. The J gene is TRBJ2-7, the V gene TRBV5-6; 8 nucleotides match TRBD1. V was pared by 4 bases and J by 4 bases, with 10 bases of the junction left unmatched. This CDR3 contains 15 residues. Germline CDR1 SGHDT, CDR2 YYEEEE.

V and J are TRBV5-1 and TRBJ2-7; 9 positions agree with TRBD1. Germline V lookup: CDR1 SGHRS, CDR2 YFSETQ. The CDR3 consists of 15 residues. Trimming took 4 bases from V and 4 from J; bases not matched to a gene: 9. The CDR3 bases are TGCGCCAGCAGCCGTCTCGACAGGGGGGGTTACGAGCAGTACTTC. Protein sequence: CASSRLDRGGYEQYF.

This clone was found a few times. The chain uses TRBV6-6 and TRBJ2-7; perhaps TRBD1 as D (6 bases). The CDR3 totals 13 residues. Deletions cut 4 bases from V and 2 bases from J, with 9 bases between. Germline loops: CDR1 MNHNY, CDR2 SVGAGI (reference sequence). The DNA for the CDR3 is TGTGCCAGCAGTTTGACAGGCCCCTACGAGCAGTACTTC. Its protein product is CASSLTGPYEQYF.

The chain's CDR3 is CSAPGGTEAFF. The DNA for the CDR3 is TGCAGTGCCCCGGGGGGGACTGAAGCTTTCTTT. The chain links TRBV20-1 to TRBJ1-1; TRBD1 is a possible D gene (5 bases). This CDR3 region has 11 residues. Germline CDR1 DFQATT, CDR2 SNEGSKA (reference sequence). V gave up 6 bases and J gave up 5 bases, with 10 bases separating them.

CDR3 nucleotide sequence: TGCGCCAGCAGCCAAGGGACAGGTATGAGGACTGAAGCTTTCTTT. This sequence encodes CASSQGTGMRTEAFF. The V and J genes are TRBV4-1 and TRBJ1-1; 7 bases are a match to TRBD1. Germline-derived CDR1 and CDR2 are MGHRA and YSYEKL. V lost 1 base and J lost 5; bases outside the gene matches: 7. This CDR3 spans 15 amino acids.

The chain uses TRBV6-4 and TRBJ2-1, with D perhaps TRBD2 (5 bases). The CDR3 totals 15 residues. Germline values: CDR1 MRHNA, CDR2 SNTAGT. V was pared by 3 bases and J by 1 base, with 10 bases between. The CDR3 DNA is TGTGCCAGCAGTGAGGCGGGTGTATCCTACAATGAGCAGTTCTTC. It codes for CASSEAGVSYNEQFF.

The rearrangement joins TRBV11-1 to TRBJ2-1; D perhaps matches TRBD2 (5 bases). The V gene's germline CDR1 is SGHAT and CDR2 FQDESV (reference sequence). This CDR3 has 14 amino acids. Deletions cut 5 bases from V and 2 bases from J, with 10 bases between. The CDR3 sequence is CASSLSGTYNEQFF. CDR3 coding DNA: TGTGCCAGCAGCCTCTCCGGGACCTACAATGAGCAGTTCTTC.

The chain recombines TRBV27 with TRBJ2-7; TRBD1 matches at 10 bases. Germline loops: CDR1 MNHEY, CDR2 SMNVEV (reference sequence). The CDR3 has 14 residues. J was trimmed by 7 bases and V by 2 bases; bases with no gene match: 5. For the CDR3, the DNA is TGTGCCAGCAGTTTAGCCGGGACAGGGGAAGAGCAGTACTTC. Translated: CASSLAGTGEEQYF.

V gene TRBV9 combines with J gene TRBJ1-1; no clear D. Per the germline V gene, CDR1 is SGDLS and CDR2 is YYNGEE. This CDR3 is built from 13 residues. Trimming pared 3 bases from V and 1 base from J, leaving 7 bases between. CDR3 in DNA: TGTGCCAGCAGCGCCTCAGGGAACACTGAAGCTTTCTTT. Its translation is CASSASGNTEAFF.

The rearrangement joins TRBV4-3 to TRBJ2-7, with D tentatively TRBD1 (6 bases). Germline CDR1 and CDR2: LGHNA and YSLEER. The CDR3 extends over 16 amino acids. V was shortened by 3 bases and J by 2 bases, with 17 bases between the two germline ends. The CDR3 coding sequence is TGCGCCAGCAGCCAGAAACGCCGGGACACCCCCTACGAGCAGTACTTC. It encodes CASSQKRRDTPYEQYF.

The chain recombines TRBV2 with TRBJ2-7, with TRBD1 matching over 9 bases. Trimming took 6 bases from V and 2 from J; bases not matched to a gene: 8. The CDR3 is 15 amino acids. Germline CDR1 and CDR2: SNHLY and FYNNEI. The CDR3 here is CASRADRGLPYEQYF. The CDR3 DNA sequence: TGTGCCAGCAGAGCGGACAGGGGTCTCCCCTACGAGCAGTACTTC.

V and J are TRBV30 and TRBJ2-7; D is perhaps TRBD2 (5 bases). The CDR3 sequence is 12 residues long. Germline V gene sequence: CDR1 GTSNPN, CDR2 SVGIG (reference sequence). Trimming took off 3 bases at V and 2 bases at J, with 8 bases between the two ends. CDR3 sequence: CAWSPGTYEQYF. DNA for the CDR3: TGTGCCTGGAGCCCGGGAACCTACGAGCAGTACTTC.

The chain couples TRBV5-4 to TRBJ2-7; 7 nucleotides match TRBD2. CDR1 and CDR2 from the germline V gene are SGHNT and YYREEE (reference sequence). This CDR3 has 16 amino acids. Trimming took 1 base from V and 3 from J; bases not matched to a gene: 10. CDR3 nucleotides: TGTGCCAGCAGCTTGCCGCGACTAGCTGGAGGCTACGAGCAGTACTTC. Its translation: CASSLPRLAGGYEQYF.

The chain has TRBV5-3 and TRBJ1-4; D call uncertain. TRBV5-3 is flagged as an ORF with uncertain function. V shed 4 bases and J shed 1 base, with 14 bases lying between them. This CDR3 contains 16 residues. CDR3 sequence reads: CARSKDGGLTNEKLFF. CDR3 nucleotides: TGTGCCAGAAGCAAGGATGGCGGATTAACTAATGAAAAACTGTTTTTT.

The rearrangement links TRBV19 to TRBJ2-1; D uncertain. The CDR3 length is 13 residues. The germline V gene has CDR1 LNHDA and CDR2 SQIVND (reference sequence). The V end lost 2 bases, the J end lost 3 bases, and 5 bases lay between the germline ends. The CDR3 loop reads CASSILRYNEQFF. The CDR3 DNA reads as TGTGCCAGTAGTATACTCCGCTACAATGAGCAGTTCTTC.